The present T cell receptor (beta chain) was sequenced within a study of blood T cell repertoires in COVID-19. Assay used: immunoSEQ multiplex PCR; TCRdb lists only in-frame clones, some missing. The sample gives 200,000 to 300,000 clones, over 80% of which show up once; around 6% is in the top ten. This CDR3 region has 15 residues. Trimming at V came to 5 bases and at J to 9 bases, leaving 10 bases not matched to a gene. Germline V lookup: CDR1 MNHEY, CDR2 SMNVEV (reference sequence). The chain links TRBV27 to TRBJ2-1; 10 positions agree with TRBD2. The clonotype originates from a human donor in a cohort sampled during active COVID-19. Sequencing input: peripheral blood. In DNA, the CDR3 is TGTGCCAGCAGTCCAATAGCGGGAGGTAAAGGTGAGCAGTTCTTC. Amino acids: CASSPIAGGKGEQFF.